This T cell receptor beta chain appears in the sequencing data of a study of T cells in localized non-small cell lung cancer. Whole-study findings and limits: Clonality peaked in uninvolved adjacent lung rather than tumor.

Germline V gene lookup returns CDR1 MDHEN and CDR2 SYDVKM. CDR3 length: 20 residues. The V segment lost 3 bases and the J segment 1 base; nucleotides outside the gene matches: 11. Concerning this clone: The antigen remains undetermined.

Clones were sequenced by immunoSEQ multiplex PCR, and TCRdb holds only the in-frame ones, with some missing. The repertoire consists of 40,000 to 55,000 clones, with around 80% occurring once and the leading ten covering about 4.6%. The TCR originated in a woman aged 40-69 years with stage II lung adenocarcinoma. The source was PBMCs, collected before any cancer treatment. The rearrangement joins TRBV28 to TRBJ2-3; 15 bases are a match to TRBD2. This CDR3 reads CASSLGLAGGPNRGTDTQYF. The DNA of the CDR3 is TGTGCCAGCAGTTTGGGACTAGCGGGGGGCCCAAATCGGGGCACAGATACGCAGTATTTT.